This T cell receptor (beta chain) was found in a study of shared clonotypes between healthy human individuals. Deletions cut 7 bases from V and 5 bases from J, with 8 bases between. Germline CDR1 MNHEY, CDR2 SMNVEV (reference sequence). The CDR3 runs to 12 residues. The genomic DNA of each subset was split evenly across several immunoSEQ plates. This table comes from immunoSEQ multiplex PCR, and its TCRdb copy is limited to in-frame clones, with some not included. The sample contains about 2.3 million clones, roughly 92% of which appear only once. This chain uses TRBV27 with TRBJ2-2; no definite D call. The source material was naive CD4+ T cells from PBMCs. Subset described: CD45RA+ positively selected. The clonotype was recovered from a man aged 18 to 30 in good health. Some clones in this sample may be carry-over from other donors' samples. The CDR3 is CASKGQTGELFF. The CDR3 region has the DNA TGTGCCAGCAAAGGTCAGACCGGGGAGCTGTTTTTT.